What follows are 17 T cell receptor beta chains derived from one specimen sequenced in a study of cytomegalovirus exposure and HLA in healthy donors (dated by TCRdb to the late 2010s). The library was built by means of the immunoSEQ multiplex PCR assay. For the multiplex PCR, a mixture combining 60 forward primers for TCR Vbeta segments and 13 reverse primers for TCR Jbeta segments was used. TCRdb retrieved this table from immuneACCESS and kept in-frame rearrangements only. Not all clones are present; in checked studies, unresolved V genes account for under half, and no reason is known for the remainder. For this sample the table gives 150,000 to 200,000 clones, of which 80% to 85% were detected only once. Together, the top ten hold roughly 2% of the sample. Sequencing was performed on PBMCs. The source is a woman aged 18-35 years in good health and CMV-seropositive.

This clone was found once. This chain uses TRBV2 with TRBJ1-3; 12 nucleotides align to TRBD1. This CDR3 has 15 amino acids. J was trimmed by 1 base and V by 7 bases; bases with no gene match: 2. Looked up from germline, CDR1 is SNHLY and CDR2 is FYNNEI. This CDR3 is CASTGQGASGNTIYF. CDR3 DNA sequence: TGTGCCAGCACGGGACAGGGGGCTTCTGGAAACACCATATATTTT.

This clone was seen a few times. The rearrangement joins TRBV30 to TRBJ2-5; weak D call: TRBD2 (5 bases). Germline V gene sequence: CDR1 GTSNPN, CDR2 SVGIG (reference sequence). The ends were cut back, 2 bases at V and 5 bases at J, with 12 bases in the middle. This CDR3 contains 13 residues. The CDR3 nucleotides read TGTGCCTGGAGTCCGACCGGCGGGGAGACCCAGTACTTC. Protein product: CAWSPTGGETQYF.

The chain links TRBV15 to TRBJ2-5, with TRBD1 matching over 7 bases. Germline CDR1 LNHNV, CDR2 YYDKDF (reference sequence). The CDR3 has 16 amino acids. The trim removed 2 bases at V and 4 bases at J, leaving 10 bases unmatched. The CDR3 coding sequence is TGTGCCACCAGCAGACTTTTGGCAGGGGGTATAGAGACCCAGTACTTC. It yields the protein CATSRLLAGGIETQYF.

Turning to this clone: In the same sample, other DNA sequences code for this CDR3. This chain uses TRBV4-1 with TRBJ2-3; possibly TRBD1 for D (6 bases). The CDR3 covers 13 residues. CDR1 MGHRA and CDR2 YSYEKL come from the germline V gene. V lost 1 base, J lost 6 bases, and 8 bases lay in between. CDR3 sequence reads: CASSQGTGDTQYF. In nucleotides, the CDR3 is TGCGCCAGCAGCCAAGGCACAGGGGATACGCAGTATTTT.

The chain carries TRBV21-1 and TRBJ2-3; the listed D gene, TRBD2, was not tested against the DNA. TRBV21-1 is designated a pseudogene. This CDR3 comprises 16 residues. CDR3 coding DNA: TGTGCCAGCAGCAAGAGGGAGCGGGGGGGCCCAGATACGCAGTATTTT. This codes for CASSKRERGGPDTQYF.

The gene calls are TRBV15 and TRBJ1-1; 9 bases are shared with TRBD1. This CDR3 has 14 residues. Unmatched junction bases numbered 10, after V lost 9 bases and J lost 5 bases. Germline CDR1 and CDR2: LNHNV and YYDKDF (reference sequence). The DNA of the CDR3 is TGTGCCACTTTCCGGGACAGGGTAAGAACTGAAGCTTTCTTT. Translation gives CATFRDRVRTEAFF.

This clone came up once. The J gene is TRBJ2-7, the V gene TRBV5-5, with D possibly being TRBD2 (5 bases). Germline assignment: CDR1 SGHKS and CDR2 YYEKEE (reference sequence). CDR3 length equals 17 residues. Deletions cut 0 bases from V and 4 bases from J, with 20 bases between. This CDR3 reads CASSLVRGFSQIYEQYF. CDR3 nucleotide sequence: TGTGCCAGCAGCTTGGTCCGGGGATTCTCCCAAATATACGAGCAGTACTTC.

The CDR3 spells CASYPAGAGTGELFF. CDR3 nucleotides: TGTGCCAGCTACCCTGCGGGGGCGGGCACCGGGGAGCTGTTTTTT. The J gene is TRBJ2-2, the V gene TRBV27, with D perhaps TRBD2 (7 bases). The germline gives CDR1 MNHEY, CDR2 SMNVEV (reference sequence). The V end was cut by 8 bases, the J end by 4 bases, with 17 bases between. CDR3 length: 15 amino acids.

The V call is TRBV27, the J call TRBJ2-7; D might be TRBD2 (5 bases). V lost 6 bases and J 7 bases, leaving 10 bases between the germline ends. The CDR3 runs to 11 residues. The germline CDR1 and CDR2 sequences are MNHEY and SMNVEV (reference sequence). CDR3 DNA sequence: TGTGCCAGCAGAGGAACGGGGGAGCAGTACTTC. Translated: CASRGTGEQYF.

This chain uses TRBV28 with TRBJ2-3; D unresolved. V lost 7 bases, J lost 2 bases, and 10 bases lay in between. This CDR3 is 13 amino acids long. In germline, CDR1 is MDHEN, CDR2 SYDVKM. The CDR3 reads CASTVQATDTQYF. The CDR3 region has the DNA TGTGCCAGCACTGTTCAGGCCACAGATACGCAGTATTTT.

The chain employs TRBV6-1 and TRBJ1-2, with TRBD1 identical over 10 bases. CDR1 is MNHNS, CDR2 SASEGT, per germline. The CDR3 covers 15 residues. The J segment lost 2 bases and the V segment lost 4 bases, leaving 4 bases of the junction unmatched. The CDR3 DNA reads as TGTGCCAGCAGTGTCGGGACAGGGGTGAACTATGGCTACACCTTC. It specifies CASSVGTGVNYGYTF.

The chain is built from TRBV5-1 and TRBJ1-2, with 7 bases identical to TRBD1. J gave up 5 bases and V 5 bases, and 18 bases lay outside the gene matches. This CDR3 has 17 amino acids. CDR1 and CDR2 from the germline V gene are SGHRS and YFSETQ. The CDR3 reads CASSRTEQGTRGYGYTF. The CDR3, as DNA: TGCGCCAGCAGTCGAACAGAACAGGGGACTAGGGGGTATGGCTACACCTTC.

The chain uses TRBV13 and TRBJ2-1, with TRBD2 matching over 8 bases. The ends lost 4 bases at V and 0 bases at J; junction bases unmatched: 11. The CDR3 extends over 18 amino acids. Germline CDR1 is PRHDT and CDR2 is FYEKMQ (reference sequence). CDR3 sequence reads: CASSSRHGGVDSYNEQFF. The CDR3 DNA reads TGTGCCAGCAGCTCCAGGCACGGGGGGGTCGACTCCTACAATGAGCAGTTCTTC.

This chain joins TRBV6-5 and TRBJ1-5; 8 bases match TRBD1. Germline trimming cut 5 bases from V and 5 bases from J; bases unmatched to any gene: 2. CDR1 is MNHEY and CDR2 is SVGAGI in the germline V gene. The CDR3 has 13 amino acids. The CDR3 spells CASSADRDQPQHF. In nucleotides, the CDR3 is TGTGCCAGCAGTGCGGACAGGGATCAGCCCCAGCATTTT.

This chain connects TRBV6-5 to TRBJ2-3; the D gene is possibly TRBD1 (7 bases). The CDR3 has 15 residues. V gave up 6 bases and J gave up 11 bases, with 24 bases separating them. CDR1 is MNHEY and CDR2 is SVGAGI in the germline V gene. In DNA, the CDR3 is TGTGCCAGCAGAGCTCATCCCGGGACAGTGGAGGGGCAGTATTTT. Translating it yields CASRAHPGTVEGQYF.

The V and J genes are TRBV10-3 and TRBJ2-5; 9 nucleotides match TRBD1. The CDR3 has 16 residues. Losses at the gene ends were 6 bases for V and 4 bases for J; bases not matched to a gene: 12. CDR1 is ENHRY, CDR2 SYGVKD, per germline. The CDR3 bases are TGTGCCATCAGCTCAACCGGGACAGGGAGTGGAGAGACCCAGTACTTC. Protein: CAISSTGTGSGETQYF.

The V and J genes are TRBV2 and TRBJ2-7; TRBD2 matches at 8 bases. Trimming removed 10 bases from V and 6 bases from J; junction bases left unmatched: 11. Germline CDR1 SNHLY, CDR2 FYNNEI. This CDR3 spans 13 amino acids. The CDR3 sequence: CATKPGLGIEQYV. In DNA, the CDR3 is TGTGCCACAAAACCGGGACTAGGAATCGAGCAGTACGTC.